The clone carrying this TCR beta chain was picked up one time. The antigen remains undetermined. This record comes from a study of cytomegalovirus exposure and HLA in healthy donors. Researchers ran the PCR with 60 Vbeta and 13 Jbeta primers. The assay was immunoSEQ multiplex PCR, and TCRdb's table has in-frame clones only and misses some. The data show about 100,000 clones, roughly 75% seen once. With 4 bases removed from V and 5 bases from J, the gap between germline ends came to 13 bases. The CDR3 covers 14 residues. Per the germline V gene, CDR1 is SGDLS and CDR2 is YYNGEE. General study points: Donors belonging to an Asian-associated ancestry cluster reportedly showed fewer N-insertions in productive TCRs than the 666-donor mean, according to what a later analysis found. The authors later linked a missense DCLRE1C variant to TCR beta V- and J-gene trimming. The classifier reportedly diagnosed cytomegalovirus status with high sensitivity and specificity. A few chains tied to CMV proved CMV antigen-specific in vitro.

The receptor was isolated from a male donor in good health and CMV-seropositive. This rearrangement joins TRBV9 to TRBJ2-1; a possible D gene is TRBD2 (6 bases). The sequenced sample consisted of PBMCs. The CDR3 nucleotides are TGTGCCAGCAGCCCAGGGACTGTGGACAATGAGCAGTTCTTC. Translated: CASSPGTVDNEQFF.